This T cell receptor (beta chain) comes out of a study of identifying expanded T cells in peripheral blood. V lost 2 bases and J 10 bases, leaving 9 bases between the germline ends. This CDR3 is built from 12 residues. CDR1 and CDR2 (germline): SGHVS, FQNEAQ. During the collection period, no donor immune events like infections were recorded. Clones were sequenced by immunoSEQ multiplex PCR, and TCRdb holds only the in-frame ones, with some missing. The sample lists some 54,000 clones, roughly 80% occurring once. The clonotype comes from a person aged 18 to 70 in good health. The rearrangement joins TRBV7-8 to TRBJ2-1; TRBD1 is a possible D gene (6 bases). The sequencing input was blood. CDR3 nucleotides: TGTGCCAGCAGCTTAAGAGGGGGAGAGCAGTTCTTC. Its translation: CASSLRGGEQFF.